Here is one TCR beta chain with its context. Its antigen remains unidentified. This entry is derived from a study of cytomegalovirus exposure and HLA in healthy donors. Findings of the study overall: Under in vitro conditions, a few CMV-associated chains were confirmed as specific for CMV antigens.

PCR was performed using 60 Vbeta and 13 Jbeta primers. Using immunoSEQ multiplex PCR, the repertoire was profiled, and TCRdb retains in-frame clones only, with some absent. Among roughly 120,000 clones listed, 60% to 85% were seen once. The specimen was PBMCs. The TCR was taken from a human donor in good health.

The CDR3 sequence is CASSFLPGSSSYEQYF. The CDR3 nucleotides read TGTGCCAGCAGTTTTCTCCCAGGGTCTAGCTCCTACGAGCAGTACTTC. This chain links TRBV27 with TRBJ2-7, with D perhaps TRBD1 (5 bases). This CDR3 spans 16 amino acids. Germline V lookup: CDR1 MNHEY, CDR2 SMNVEV (reference sequence). V gave up 3 bases and J gave up 0 bases, with 15 bases separating them.